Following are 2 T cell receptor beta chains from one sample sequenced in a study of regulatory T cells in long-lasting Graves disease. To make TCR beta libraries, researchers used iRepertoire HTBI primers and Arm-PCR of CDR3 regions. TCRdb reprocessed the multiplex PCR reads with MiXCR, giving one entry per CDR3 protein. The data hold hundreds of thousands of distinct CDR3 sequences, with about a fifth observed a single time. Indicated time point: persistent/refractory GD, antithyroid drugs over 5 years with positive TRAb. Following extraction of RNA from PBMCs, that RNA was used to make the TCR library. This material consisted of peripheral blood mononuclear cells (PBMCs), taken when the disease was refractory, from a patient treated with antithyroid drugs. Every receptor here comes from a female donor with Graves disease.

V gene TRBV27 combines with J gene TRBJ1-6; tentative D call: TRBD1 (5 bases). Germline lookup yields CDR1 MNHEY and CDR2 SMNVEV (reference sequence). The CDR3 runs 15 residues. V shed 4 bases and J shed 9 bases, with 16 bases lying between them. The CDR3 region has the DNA TGTGCCAGCAGTTCCCGTGTGGGGCGTCGTTCACCCCTCCACTTT. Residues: CASSSRVGRRSPLHF.

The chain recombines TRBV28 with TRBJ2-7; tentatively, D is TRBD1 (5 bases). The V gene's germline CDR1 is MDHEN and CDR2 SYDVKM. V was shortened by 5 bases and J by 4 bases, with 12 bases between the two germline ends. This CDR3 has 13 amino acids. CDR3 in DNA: TGTGCCAGCAGTCCAGGGCCATATTACGAGCAGTACTTC. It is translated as CASSPGPYYEQYF.